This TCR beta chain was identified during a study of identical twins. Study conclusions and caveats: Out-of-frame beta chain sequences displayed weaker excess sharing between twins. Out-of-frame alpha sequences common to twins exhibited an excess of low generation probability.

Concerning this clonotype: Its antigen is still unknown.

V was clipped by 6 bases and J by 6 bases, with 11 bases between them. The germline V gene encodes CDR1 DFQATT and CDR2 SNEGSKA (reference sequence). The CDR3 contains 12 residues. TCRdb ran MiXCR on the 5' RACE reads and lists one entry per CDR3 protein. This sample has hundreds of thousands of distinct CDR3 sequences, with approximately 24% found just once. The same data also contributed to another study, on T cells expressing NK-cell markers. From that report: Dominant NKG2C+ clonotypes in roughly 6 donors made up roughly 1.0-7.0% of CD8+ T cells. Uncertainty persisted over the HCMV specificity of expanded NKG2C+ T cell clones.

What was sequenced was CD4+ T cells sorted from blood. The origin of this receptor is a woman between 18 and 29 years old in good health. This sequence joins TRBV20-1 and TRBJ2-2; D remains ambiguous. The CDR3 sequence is CSADRRPGELFF. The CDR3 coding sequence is TGCAGTGCCGACCGGCGACCCGGGGAGCTGTTTTTT.